This entry lists 20 T cell receptor beta chains sequenced from one sample in a study of T cell responses to AZD1222 COVID-19 vaccine. Assay: immunoSEQ multiplex PCR; the TCRdb copy retains only in-frame clones and omits some. Of 130,000 or so clones listed, about 82% are singletons. The specimen was peripheral blood, collected on day 0 of AZD1222 vaccination. These receptors were collected from an adult in good health.

Points on this clone: Germline is not matched at one junction end, which may reflect a read error. This chain joins TRBV13 and TRBJ1-2, with D unresolved. This CDR3 is 13 amino acids long. The germline CDR1 and CDR2 sequences are PRHDT and FYEKMQ (reference sequence). The CDR3 DNA follows: TGTGCCAGCAGCATAGGCACGGACTCTGGCTACACCTTC. This translates into CASSIGTDSGYTF. Filled out from reference TRBV13 and TRBJ1-2, the complete variable domain reads AAGVIQSPRHLIKEKRETATLKCYPIPRHDTVYWYQQGPGQDPQFLISFYEKMQSDKGSIPDRFSAQQFSDYHSELNMSSLELGDSALYFCASSIGTDSGYTFGSGTRLTVV.

The chain combines TRBV19 with TRBJ1-2; possibly TRBD1 for D (5 bases). CDR3 size: 19 residues. Trimming left V 2 bases short and J 5 bases short, with 27 bases between. Germline V lookup: CDR1 LNHDA, CDR2 SQIVND (reference sequence). This chain's CDR3 is CASSIICSDIACWDYGYTF. CDR3 DNA: TGTGCCAGTAGTATAATCTGCTCGGACATCGCGTGTTGGGATTATGGCTACACCTTC.

This clone appeared once. This rearrangement joins TRBV7-9 to TRBJ2-5, with D tentatively TRBD1 (5 bases). This CDR3 contains 13 residues. Germline CDR1 SEHNR, CDR2 FQNEAQ (reference sequence). V gave up 5 bases and J gave up 2 bases, with 9 bases separating them. CDR3 amino acids: CASSLRQQETQYF. The CDR3 DNA reads TGTGCCAGCAGCCTCAGACAGCAAGAGACCCAGTACTTC.

DNA of the CDR3: TGCAGCGTACAACAGGAGAACTATGGCTACACCTTC. Translated, it gives CSVQQENYGYTF. V usage is TRBV29-1 and J usage is TRBJ1-2, with D maybe TRBD1 (5 bases). Trimming removed 6 bases from V and 2 bases from J, with 10 bases in between. This CDR3 has 12 residues. Germline CDR1 SQVTM, CDR2 ANQGSEA.

This chain uses TRBV5-5 with TRBJ1-5; D unclear. Trimming took off 4 bases at V and 1 base at J, with 6 bases between the two ends. From germline, CDR1 is SGHKS and CDR2 YYEKEE (reference sequence). The CDR3 runs to 13 residues. The CDR3 DNA reads TGTGCCAGCAGCCTGCAGAGCAATCAGCCCCAGCATTTT. As protein: CASSLQSNQPQHF.

The chain links TRBV18 to TRBJ2-7; weak D call: TRBD1 (6 bases). V lost 5 bases and J 4 bases, leaving 12 bases between the germline ends. This CDR3 has 13 residues. Germline V gives CDR1 KGHSH, CDR2 LQKENI. Here the CDR3 DNA reads TGTGCCAGCTCATCAGGACAGCGTTACGAGCAGTACTTC. Translated, it gives CASSSGQRYEQYF.

This clone has only one observation. V is TRBV19 and J is TRBJ1-5, with D unclear. Trimming stripped 5 bases from V and 7 bases from J, with 12 bases between. This CDR3 has 13 amino acids. Germline loops: CDR1 LNHDA, CDR2 SQIVND (reference sequence). The CDR3 loop reads CASSLASRQPQHF. In DNA, the CDR3 is TGTGCCAGTAGTTTGGCCTCGAGGCAGCCCCAGCATTTT. Together with reference TRBV19 and TRBJ1-5, the CDR3 gives the full variable domain: DGGITQSPKYLFRKEGQNVTLSCEQNLNHDAMYWYRQDPGQGLRLIYYSQIVNDFQKGDIAEGYSVSREKKESFPLTVTSAQKNPTAFYLCASSLASRQPQHFGDGTRLSIL.

This clone was recorded only once. The J gene is TRBJ1-2, the V gene TRBV30, with D possibly matching TRBD1 (5 bases). Trimming stripped 0 bases from V and 4 bases from J, with 9 bases between. The CDR3 totals 13 residues. CDR1 GTSNPN and CDR2 SVGIG come from the germline V gene (reference sequence). The CDR3 spells CAWSVQEFYGYTF. For the CDR3, the DNA is TGTGCCTGGAGTGTACAGGAATTCTATGGCTACACCTTC.

The J gene is TRBJ1-5, the V gene TRBV18, with D possibly matching TRBD1 (6 bases). The CDR3 spans 16 residues. Trimming cost V 2 bases and J 0 bases, with 11 bases left between them. Per germline, CDR1 KGHSH and CDR2 LQKENI. The CDR3 DNA sequence: TGTGCCAGCTCACCAGGGTCAGGGGCTAGCAATCAGCCCCAGCATTTT. The encoded protein is CASSPGSGASNQPQHF.

This clone appeared once. The chain recombines TRBV3-1 (or the pseudogene TRBV3-2) with TRBJ1-6; D gene ambiguous. This CDR3 is 16 amino acids long. The germline CDR1 and CDR2 sequences are LGHDT and YNNKEL (reference sequence). Deletions cut 1 base from V and 5 bases from J, with 12 bases between. The CDR3 sequence: CASSQGLSRDNSPLHF. CDR3 coding DNA: TGTGCCAGCAGCCAAGGCTTATCGAGAGATAATTCACCCCTCCACTTT.

This clone is medium-sized within its sample. This chain uses TRBV5-6 with TRBJ1-5; D gene unclear. Looked up from germline, CDR1 is SGHDT and CDR2 is YYEEEE. CDR3 length: 13 residues. V was pared by 1 base and J by 5 bases, with 7 bases between. CDR3 amino acids: CASSLNYDQPQHF. For the CDR3, the DNA is TGTGCCAGCAGCTTGAATTATGATCAGCCCCAGCATTTT.

V gene TRBV7-2 combines with J gene TRBJ2-7; unclear D gene. Per germline, CDR1 SGHTA and CDR2 FQGNSA. The CDR3 loop spans 13 amino acids. The V end lost 3 bases, the J end lost 3 bases, and 9 bases lay between the germline ends. CDR3 in amino acids: CASSFLDGYEQYF. CDR3 DNA: TGTGCCAGCAGCTTTCTCGACGGCTACGAGCAGTACTTC.

The chain is built from TRBV4-1 and TRBJ2-1; TRBD1 is a possible D gene (6 bases). Germline CDR1 reads MGHRA; CDR2 reads YSYEKL. The CDR3 totals 15 residues. With 1 base removed from V and 7 bases from J, the gap between germline ends came to 14 bases. The CDR3 bases are TGCGCCAGCAGCCAAGTTAGGTCGAGGGGGAATGAGCAGTTCTTC. The encoded protein is CASSQVRSRGNEQFF.

In this sample, this clone turned up once. The V and J genes are TRBV7-8 and TRBJ1-6; 8 nucleotides align to TRBD1. The V gene end was trimmed by 5 bases and the J gene end by 5 bases; junction bases not matched to a gene: 5. Germline values: CDR1 SGHVS, CDR2 FQNEAQ. The CDR3 runs to 15 residues. This CDR3 is CASSPGQGDNSPLHF. The DNA of the CDR3 is TGTGCCAGCAGCCCCGGACAGGGCGATAATTCACCCCTCCACTTT. The entire variable domain, with the rest obtained from reference TRBV7-8 and TRBJ1-6, is as follows: GAGVSQSPRYKVAKRGQDVALRCDPISGHVSLFWYQQALGQGPEFLTYFQNEAQLDKSGLPSDRFFAERPEGSVSTLKIQRTQQEDSAVYLCASSPGQGDNSPLHFGNGTRLTVT.

This clone appeared a single time. This sequence joins TRBV2 and TRBJ2-2, with unresolved D. The V end lost 7 bases, the J end lost 6 bases, and 12 bases lay between the germline ends. Per the germline V gene, CDR1 is SNHLY and CDR2 is FYNNEI. This CDR3 spans 13 amino acids. CDR3 sequence (DNA): TGTGCCAGCACTCGTTTGGGTTCCGGGGAGCTGTTTTTT. It is translated as CASTRLGSGELFF.

The CDR3 sequence is CASSFSGGLNTGELFF. CDR3 nucleotide sequence: TGTGCCAGCAGTTTCTCGGGAGGGCTTAACACCGGGGAGCTGTTTTTT. J is TRBJ2-2 and V is TRBV7-3, with TRBD2 matching over 8 bases. CDR3 length equals 16 residues. V shed 6 bases and J 2 bases; nucleotides not matched to a gene: 8. Per germline, CDR1 SGHTA and CDR2 FQGTGA.

The chain is built from TRBV28 and TRBJ2-2; TRBD1 agrees at 10 bases. The CDR3 loop spans 16 amino acids. Unmatched junction bases numbered 7, after V lost 5 bases and J lost 4 bases. Germline CDR1 and CDR2: MDHEN and SYDVKM. This chain's CDR3 is CASSTDRGRFTGELFF. CDR3 bases: TGTGCCAGCAGTACTGACAGGGGGCGATTCACCGGGGAGCTGTTTTTT. The full variable domain, rest sourced from reference TRBV28 and TRBJ2-2, is DVKVTQSSRYLVKRTGEKVFLECVQDMDHENMFWYRQDPGLGLRLIYFSYDVKMKEKGDIPEGYSVSREKKERFSLILESASTNQTSMYLCASSTDRGRFTGELFFGEGSRLTVL.

In this sample, this clone turned up a few times. V is TRBV24-1 and J is TRBJ2-7; 10 nucleotides match TRBD1. With 3 bases clipped from V and 6 bases from J, the junction kept 4 bases outside the gene matches. The CDR3 contains 14 residues. CDR1 is KGHDR, CDR2 SFDVKD, per germline. The CDR3 nucleotides are TGTGCCACCAGTGATACCGGGACAGGGGCCGAGCAGTACTTC. This gives the protein CATSDTGTGAEQYF.

This clone was counted a single time. The V gene is TRBV30, the J gene TRBJ1-3; D uncertain. Germline CDR1 GTSNPN, CDR2 SVGIG (reference sequence). The V end was cut by 5 bases, the J end by 7 bases, with 12 bases between. The length of the CDR3 is 12 residues. The CDR3 DNA is TGTGCCTGGTTGGCCAGTTACAACACCATATATTTT. Its translation is CAWLASYNTIYF.

This clone was found a few times. V and J are TRBV4-1 and TRBJ2-7, with TRBD1 matching over 7 bases. CDR3 length: 16 amino acids. Germline-derived CDR1 and CDR2 are MGHRA and YSYEKL. Trimming cost V 0 bases and J 6 bases; bases outside gene matches: 11. This CDR3 is CASSQDRLAAGGEQYF. CDR3 coding DNA: TGCGCCAGCAGCCAAGATCGCCTAGCTGCAGGGGGCGAGCAGTACTTC.